These 20 T cell receptor beta chains were sequenced from one sample in a study of CD8 T cells in Susac syndrome. An input of roughly 0.45 to 1 ug of RNA was subjected to reverse transcription using random hexamers. Using its own MiXCR run on the immunoSEQ multiplex PCR reads, TCRdb lists one record per CDR3 protein. This sample has more than 200,000 distinct CDR3 sequences, with over 85% found just once. Material for sequencing was CD4+ T cells from PBMCs. These receptors all stem from a human donor with multiple sclerosis.

CDR3 in amino acids: CATSDIQGNYGYTF. Here the CDR3 DNA reads TGTGCCACCAGTGACATCCAGGGTAACTATGGCTACACCTTC. The chain links TRBV24-1 to TRBJ1-2, with D perhaps matching TRBD1 (5 bases). The CDR3 is 14 residues long. Trimming stripped 4 bases from V and 1 base from J, with 9 bases between. CDR1 is KGHDR and CDR2 is SFDVKD in the germline V gene.

The chain uses TRBV12-3 or TRBV12-4 and TRBJ1-6; possibly TRBD1 for D (5 bases). Trimming removed 4 bases at V and 6 bases at J, with 10 bases between. The CDR3 sequence is 14 residues long. The CDR3 here is CASSYQGGNSPLHF. The CDR3 DNA is TGTGCCAGCAGTTATCAGGGAGGTAATTCACCCCTCCACTTT.

The chain couples TRBV14 to TRBJ1-1; TRBD1 agrees at 8 bases. CDR3 length equals 16 residues. Germline CDR1 reads SGHDN; CDR2 reads FVKESK. The ends lost 4 bases at V and 5 bases at J; junction bases unmatched: 12. The CDR3 nucleotides read TGTGCCAGCAGCCTATATCAGGGGGCGATTCCGACTGAAGCTTTCTTT. Translated, it gives CASSLYQGAIPTEAFF.

The chain employs TRBV27 and TRBJ2-5; D is unresolved. V was shortened by 7 bases and J by 2 bases, with 17 bases between the two germline ends. The CDR3 is 15 amino acids. Germline assignment: CDR1 MNHEY and CDR2 SMNVEV (reference sequence). The DNA of the CDR3 is TGTGCCAGCAAGGGCGAGTTGTTTGGGCAAGAGACCCAGTACTTC. Translated, it gives CASKGELFGQETQYF.

The genes are TRBV2 and TRBJ2-6; unclear D gene. V lost 4 bases, J lost 0 bases, and 7 bases lay in between. The CDR3 runs 15 residues. Germline loops: CDR1 SNHLY, CDR2 FYNNEI. The CDR3 DNA is TGTGCCAGCAGTGCGGGCTTCTCTGGGGCCAACGTCCTGACTTTC. It specifies CASSAGFSGANVLTF.

The J gene is TRBJ2-7, the V gene TRBV11-3; D not certain. Per germline, CDR1 SGHNT and CDR2 YENEEA. The CDR3 has 14 amino acids. V lost 5 bases, J lost 5 bases, and 16 bases lay in between. CDR3 in amino acids: CASSPAGVSHEQYF. The CDR3 nucleotides are TGTGCCAGCAGCCCAGCTGGGGTATCCCACGAGCAGTACTTC.

J is TRBJ2-3 and V is TRBV4-1, with D perhaps TRBD1 or TRBD2 (6 bases each). Germline-derived CDR1 and CDR2 are MGHRA and YSYEKL. V was shortened by 1 base and J by 4 bases, with 18 bases between the two germline ends. This CDR3 region has 17 residues. The CDR3 loop is CASSQVGGLLRPDTQYF. The CDR3, as DNA: TGCGCCAGCAGCCAAGTAGGGGGACTGTTACGCCCAGATACGCAGTATTTT.

V is TRBV25-1 and J is TRBJ2-3, with D possibly being TRBD2 (7 bases). Looked up from germline, CDR1 is MGHDK and CDR2 is SYGVNS. The ends were cut back, 5 bases at V and 10 bases at J, with 25 bases in the middle. The CDR3 spans 16 residues. The CDR3 sequence is CASSPSAAGARAAQYF. The DNA of the CDR3 is TGTGCCAGCAGTCCCTCGGCGGCGGGGGCCAGGGCAGCGCAGTATTTT.

This rearrangement joins TRBV27 to TRBJ1-4, with no clear D. The germline CDR1 and CDR2 sequences are MNHEY and SMNVEV (reference sequence). The CDR3 runs 12 residues. Trimming removed 7 bases from V and 4 bases from J, with 7 bases in between. The CDR3 DNA is TGTGCCAGCAAGTCTCTTAATGAAAAACTGTTTTTT. Protein sequence: CASKSLNEKLFF. The full variable domain, with the rest looked up from reference TRBV27 and TRBJ1-4, is EAQVTQNPRYLITVTGKKLTVTCSQNMNHEYMSWYRQDPGLGLRQIYYSMNVEVTDKGDVPEGYKVSRKEKRNFPLILESPSPNQTSLYFCASKSLNEKLFFGSGTQLSVL.

The chain uses TRBV20-1 and TRBJ2-7, with TRBD2 matching 9 bases. Looked up from germline, CDR1 is DFQATT and CDR2 is SNEGSKA (reference sequence). This CDR3 contains 15 residues. V lost 3 bases to trimming and J lost 6 bases; unmatched junction nucleotides: 12. This CDR3 is CSASGPSGLAFEQYV. The CDR3, as DNA: TGCAGTGCTAGCGGGCCGTCGGGACTAGCATTCGAGCAGTACGTC.

The chain recombines TRBV12-3 or TRBV12-4 with TRBJ2-1; tentatively, D is TRBD2 (6 bases). Trimming cost V 6 bases and J 12 bases, with 15 bases left between them. The CDR3 runs 12 residues. The CDR3 DNA follows: TGTGCCAGCAGCCTCGTGGGGGGAACGCAGTTCTTC. It is translated as CASSLVGGTQFF.

This chain uses TRBV12-3 or TRBV12-4 with TRBJ2-7; the match to TRBD1 covers 10 bases. J was trimmed by 2 bases and V by 6 bases; bases with no gene match: 7. The CDR3 contains 15 residues. The CDR3 DNA follows: TGTGCCAGCAGGGAAACCGGGACAGGGGCCTACGAGCAGTACTTC. Its translation is CASRETGTGAYEQYF.

CDR3 sequence: CASSSYPGTGELFF. CDR3 nucleotide sequence: TGTGCCAGCAGCTCCTATCCGGGGACCGGGGAGCTGTTTTTT. The chain joins TRBV7-2 to TRBJ2-2, with a weak D call TRBD2 (5 bases). The CDR3 runs to 14 residues. CDR1 and CDR2 (germline): SGHTA, FQGNSA. V gave up 4 bases and J gave up 5 bases, with 11 bases separating them.

The rearrangement joins TRBV5-6 to TRBJ1-4; no clear D gene. Per the germline V gene, CDR1 is SGHDT and CDR2 is YYEEEE. The CDR3 sequence is 15 residues long. Trimming pared 4 bases from V and 5 bases from J, leaving 15 bases between. CDR3 protein: CASSARAFQNEKLFF. As DNA, the CDR3 is TGTGCCAGCAGCGCCCGGGCCTTCCAAAATGAAAAACTGTTTTTT. Combining the CDR3 with reference TRBV5-6 and TRBJ1-4 gives the whole variable domain DAGVTQSPTHLIKTRGQQVTLRCSPKSGHDTVSWYQQALGQGPQFIFQYYEEEERQRGNFPDRFSGHQFPNYSSELNVNALLLGDSALYLCASSARAFQNEKLFFGSGTQLSVL.

The V call is TRBV10-3, the J call TRBJ2-1; 10 bases are shared with TRBD2. Looked up from germline, CDR1 is ENHRY and CDR2 is SYGVKD. Unmatched junction bases numbered 4, after V lost 6 bases and J lost 2 bases. CDR3 length equals 15 residues. CDR3 region: CAISPSGGTYNEQFF. The CDR3 DNA follows: TGTGCCATCAGCCCTAGCGGGGGTACCTACAATGAGCAGTTCTTC.

In this sample, this clonotype turned up a few times. V usage is TRBV30 and J usage is TRBJ2-1, with 8 bases lining up with TRBD2. With 3 bases clipped from V and 2 bases from J, the junction kept 9 bases outside the gene matches. The germline V gene has CDR1 GTSNPN and CDR2 SVGIG (reference sequence). There are 16 residues in the CDR3. CDR3 nucleotide sequence: TGTGCCTGGAGGGTAGCGGGAACCGGTCCCTACAATGAGCAGTTCTTC. Its translation: CAWRVAGTGPYNEQFF.

V usage is TRBV13 and J usage is TRBJ1-1; tentative D call: TRBD1 (5 bases). V was trimmed by 6 bases and J by 1 base, leaving 15 bases between them. Germline V gene data show CDR1 as PRHDT and CDR2 as FYEKMQ (reference sequence). The CDR3 runs 15 residues. The CDR3 DNA sequence: TGTGCCAGCAGTTGGCGGCAGGGCCCGAACACTGAAGCTTTCTTT. It codes for CASSWRQGPNTEAFF.

The table lists this clonotype with a few counts. V gene TRBV11-2 combines with J gene TRBJ2-7, with 10 bases that match TRBD1. There are 15 residues in the CDR3. The germline V gene encodes CDR1 SGHAT and CDR2 FQNNGV. The junction had 2 bases not matched to a gene; V was cut back by 0 bases and J by 3 bases. CDR3 nucleotide sequence: TGTGCCAGCAGCTTAGAGGGACAGGGGATCTACGAGCAGTACTTC. This encodes CASSLEGQGIYEQYF.

The chain recombines TRBV25-1 with TRBJ2-5, with D possibly TRBD2 on 7 matching bases. V shed 0 bases and J shed 5 bases, with 16 bases lying between them. This CDR3 comprises 16 residues. Germline V gives CDR1 MGHDK, CDR2 SYGVNS. The CDR3 region is CASSEYGGPRDETQYF. CDR3 bases: TGTGCCAGCAGTGAATACGGGGGGCCGCGGGACGAGACCCAGTACTTC. Full variable domain (rest looked up from reference TRBV25-1 and TRBJ2-5): EADIYQTPRYLVIGTGKKITLECSQTMGHDKMYWYQQDPGMELHLIHYSYGVNSTEKGDLSSESTVSRIRTEHFPLTLESARPSHTSQYLCASSEYGGPRDETQYFGPGTRLLVL.

The chain recombines TRBV7-9 with TRBJ2-5, with 8 bases identical to TRBD2. With 4 bases clipped from V and 4 bases from J, the junction kept 8 bases outside the gene matches. This CDR3 spans 15 amino acids. CDR1 and CDR2 (germline): SEHNR, FQNEAQ (reference sequence). The CDR3 nucleotides read TGTGCCAGCAGCTCGTCGCCGGGGGGGATAGAGACCCAGTACTTC. Its protein product is CASSSSPGGIETQYF.